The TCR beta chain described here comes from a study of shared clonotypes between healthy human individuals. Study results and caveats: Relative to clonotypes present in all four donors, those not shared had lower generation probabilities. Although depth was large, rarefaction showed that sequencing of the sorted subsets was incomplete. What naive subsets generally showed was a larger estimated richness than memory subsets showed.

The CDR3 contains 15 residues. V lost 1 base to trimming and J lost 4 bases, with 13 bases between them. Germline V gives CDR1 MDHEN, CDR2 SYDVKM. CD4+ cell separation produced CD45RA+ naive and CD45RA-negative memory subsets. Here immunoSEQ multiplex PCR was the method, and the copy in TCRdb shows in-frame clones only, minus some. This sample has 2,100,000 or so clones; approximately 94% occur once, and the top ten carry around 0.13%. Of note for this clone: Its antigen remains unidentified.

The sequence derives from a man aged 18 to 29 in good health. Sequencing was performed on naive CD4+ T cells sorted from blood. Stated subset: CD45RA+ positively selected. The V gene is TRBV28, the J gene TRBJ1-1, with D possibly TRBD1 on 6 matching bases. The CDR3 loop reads CASSLSRGGFTEAFF. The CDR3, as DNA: TGTGCCAGCAGTTTATCTCGGGGGGGCTTCACTGAAGCTTTCTTT.